The 5 T cell receptor beta chains below come from one sample, sequenced in a study of control samples from healthy donors and cancer patients. TCRdb keeps only in-frame clones here, not all; method: immunoSEQ multiplex PCR. Of approximately 120,000 clones in the sample, 90% are singletons; the top ten hold 4% to 5.5%. Sequencing used blood. These receptor sequences come from a human donor in good health. The donor label of this sample is uncertain.

This clone was seen a handful of times. V is TRBV19 and J is TRBJ2-7, with 9 bases aligning to TRBD1. The germline gives CDR1 LNHDA, CDR2 SQIVND (reference sequence). The CDR3 spans 15 residues. The junction had 10 bases not matched to a gene; V was cut back by 5 bases and J by 5 bases. This CDR3 is CASSQQGAQGDEQYF. CDR3 in DNA: TGTGCCAGTAGTCAACAGGGGGCGCAGGGCGACGAGCAGTACTTC.

The chain employs TRBV10-1 and TRBJ2-2, with TRBD1 matching over 7 bases. The CDR3 spans 15 residues. The trim removed 3 bases at V and 4 bases at J, leaving 5 bases unmatched. CDR1 and CDR2 (germline): WNHNN, SYGVQD (reference sequence). The CDR3 coding sequence is TGCGCCAGCAGTGACAGACAGGGTGGCACCGGGGAGCTGTTTTTT. Amino acids: CASSDRQGGTGELFF.

In nucleotides, the CDR3 is TGTGCCAGCTCACCGCCAAACAGGGGGCCGGGTAATTCACCCCTCCACTTT. Its protein product is CASSPPNRGPGNSPLHF. The chain employs TRBV18 and TRBJ1-6; TRBD1 aligns across 9 bases. The CDR3 totals 17 residues. J lost 6 bases, V lost 3 bases, and 9 bases had no gene match. Looked up from germline, CDR1 is KGHSH and CDR2 is LQKENI.

The chain joins TRBV9 to TRBJ1-4; 8 nucleotides match TRBD1. The J segment lost 4 bases and the V segment lost 3 bases, leaving 2 bases of the junction unmatched. From germline, CDR1 is SGDLS and CDR2 YYNGEE. The CDR3 runs 14 residues. CDR3 in amino acids: CASSETGDNEKLFF. The DNA of the CDR3 is TGTGCCAGCAGCGAGACAGGGGATAATGAAAAACTGTTTTTT.

The chain combines TRBV6-9 with TRBJ1-6; 8 bases agree with TRBD1. The CDR3 is 19 residues long. The ends lost 3 bases at V and 0 bases at J; junction bases unmatched: 10. Germline CDR1 is MNHGY and CDR2 is SVAAGI. In DNA, the CDR3 is TGTGCCAGCAGTTACCTACCCGCGACAGGGGCCTCCTATAATTCACCCCTCCACTTT. Translating gives CASSYLPATGASYNSPLHF.